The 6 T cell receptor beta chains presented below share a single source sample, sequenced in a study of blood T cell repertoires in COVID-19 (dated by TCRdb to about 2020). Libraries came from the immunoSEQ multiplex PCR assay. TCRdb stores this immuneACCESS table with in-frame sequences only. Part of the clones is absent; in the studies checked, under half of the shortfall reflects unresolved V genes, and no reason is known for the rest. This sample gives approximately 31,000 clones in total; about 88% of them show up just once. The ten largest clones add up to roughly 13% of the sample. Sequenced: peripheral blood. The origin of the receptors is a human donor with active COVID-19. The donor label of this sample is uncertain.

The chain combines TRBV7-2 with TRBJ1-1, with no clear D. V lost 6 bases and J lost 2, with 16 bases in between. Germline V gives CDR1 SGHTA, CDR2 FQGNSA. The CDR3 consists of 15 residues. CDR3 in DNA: TGTGCCAGCAGGGTGGCGGGTCAAATCAACACTGAAGCTTTCTTT. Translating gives CASRVAGQINTEAFF.

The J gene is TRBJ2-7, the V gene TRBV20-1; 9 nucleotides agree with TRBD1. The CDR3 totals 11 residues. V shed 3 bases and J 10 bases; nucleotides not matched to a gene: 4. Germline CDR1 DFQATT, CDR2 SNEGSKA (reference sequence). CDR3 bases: TGCAGTGCTAGCCGGGACAGGGAACAGTACTTC. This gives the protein CSASRDREQYF.

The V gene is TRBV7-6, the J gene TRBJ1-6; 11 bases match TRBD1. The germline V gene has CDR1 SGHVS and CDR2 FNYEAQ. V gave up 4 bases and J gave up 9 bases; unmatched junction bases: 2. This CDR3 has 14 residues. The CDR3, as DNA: TGTGCCAGCAGCTCGGACAGGGGGCTTTCACCCCTCCACTTT. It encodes CASSSDRGLSPLHF.

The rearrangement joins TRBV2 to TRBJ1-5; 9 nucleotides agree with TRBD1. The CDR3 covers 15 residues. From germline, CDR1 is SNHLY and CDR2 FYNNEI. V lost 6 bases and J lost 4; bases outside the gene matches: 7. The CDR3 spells CASSGQGTKNQPQHF. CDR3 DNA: TGTGCCAGCAGCGGACAGGGGACGAAAAATCAGCCCCAGCATTTT.

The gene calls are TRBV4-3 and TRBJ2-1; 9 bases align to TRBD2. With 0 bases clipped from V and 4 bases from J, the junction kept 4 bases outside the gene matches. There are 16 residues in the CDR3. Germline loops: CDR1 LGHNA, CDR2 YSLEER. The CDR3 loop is CASSQEPSGGYNEQFF. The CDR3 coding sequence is TGCGCCAGCAGCCAAGAGCCCAGCGGGGGGTACAATGAGCAGTTCTTC.

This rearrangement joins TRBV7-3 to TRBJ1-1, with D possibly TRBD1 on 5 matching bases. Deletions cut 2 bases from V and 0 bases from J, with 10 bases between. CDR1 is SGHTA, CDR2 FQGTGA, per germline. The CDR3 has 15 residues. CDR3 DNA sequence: TGTGCCAGCAGCTTATGGGGGGACCTGAACACTGAAGCTTTCTTT. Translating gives CASSLWGDLNTEAFF. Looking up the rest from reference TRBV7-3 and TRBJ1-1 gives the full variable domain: GAGVSQTPSNKVTEKGKYVELRCDPISGHTALYWYRQSLGQGPEFLIYFQGTGAADDSGLPNDRFFAVRPEGSVSTLKIQRTERGDSAVYLCASSLWGDLNTEAFFGQGTRLTVV.